This T cell receptor beta chain was captured by sequencing in a study of OX40 agonist ivuxolimab in advanced cancers. About the investigation overall: The costimulatory receptor OX40 (CD134) was targeted by ivuxolimab, a fully human IgG2 agonistic monoclonal antibody. Intravenous ivuxolimab was administered to patients every 2 weeks at six dose levels: 0.01, 0.1, 0.3, 1.5, 3 and 10 mg/kg. Of the approximately 50 dose-escalation patients, hepatocellular carcinoma was present in approximately 20, melanoma in approximately 15, renal cell carcinoma in 9 and head and neck cancer in 9. In the dose-escalation cohort, roughly 80% of patients were male, and the mean age was around 60 years, with a range of about 23 to 85. Patients were allowed to have had prior anti-PD-1, anti-PD-L1 or anti-CTLA-4 therapy, and approximately 39% of the dose-escalation patients had been treated with checkpoint inhibitors. Partial responses occurred in three dose-escalation patients, of whom one had hepatocellular carcinoma and two had cutaneous melanoma. Peripheral TCRbeta sequencing aimed to test whether ivuxolimab altered TCR sequence diversity and caused clonal T-cell expansion. The paper reports the monotherapy dose-escalation portion (N of about 47 patients) of the phase I ivuxolimab trial.

Reading the germline V gene gives CDR1 SGHNT and CDR2 YENEEA. There are 16 amino acids in the CDR3, from cysteine to phenylalanine inclusive. CDR3 DNA is the only sequence kept; it has 48 bases, read in frame from the first base. From V the trimming removes 5 bases and from J it removes 4 bases, while the gene matches leave 9 bases of the junction unaccounted for. Patients with a history of autoimmune disease or receiving systemic immunosuppression were excluded from the trial. Peripheral blood for TCR sequencing was collected from all dose cohorts at baseline, on cycle 4 day 1, and on cycle 7 day 1. Samples came from an open-label, multicenter, first-in-human phase I dose-escalation trial of ivuxolimab. The trial enrolled adults with locally advanced or metastatic head and neck squamous cell, hepatocellular, melanoma or renal cell carcinoma. Before TCR sequencing, CD4+ and CD8+ T cells were separately sorted from peripheral blood.

For sequencing of the TCRbeta CDR3 region, genomic DNA was extracted from the sorted cells. The immunoSEQ Assay was used for sequencing of TCRbeta CDR3 regions. Drawn from immuneACCESS, this table holds only the in-frame rearrangements with V and J called that TCRdb kept. Clones are partly lost; checked studies trace under half to an unresolved V gene and leave the rest unexplained. For this sample the table gives about 62,000 clones, of which just under 85% were detected only once. The top ten clonotypes cover 3.7% of the sample. Broader findings and caveats from the paper: Antigen specificity was not determined for the clonally expanded peripheral T cells. Clonal expansion of both CD4+ and CD8+ blood T cells was observed from baseline to week 6 at doses 0.1 to 3.0 mg/kg. In the 0.1-3.0 mg/kg groups, partial responders had among the lowest normalized peripheral clonal expansion, particularly in CD8+ T cells. After ivuxolimab, more expanded clones were found on average in CD8+ T cells than in CD4+ T cells. Low levels of normalized T-cell clonal expansion were also seen in some patients who did not respond.

As concerns this clone: Its antigen target is currently unknown. Base qualities are missing; no much larger clone stands one base away.

The chain joins TRBV11-3 to TRBJ2-3, with 10 central nucleotides matching TRBD1. The sample consisted of CD4+ or CD8+ T cells sorted from blood, taken in a trial of the OX40 agonist ivuxolimab. This receptor was taken from an adult with an advanced solid tumor such as melanoma, head and neck, liver or kidney cancer. The nucleotide sequence is TGTGCCAGCAGCCCCTATAGGGACAGGGGCGCAGATACGCAGTATTTT. This translates into CASSPYRDRGADTQYF.